Listed below are T cell receptor beta chains from one sample, sequenced in a study of T cell clonotyping in hematopoietic cell transplantation. Libraries were prepared by immunoSEQ multiplex PCR; TCRdb keeps only in-frame clonotypes and omits some of them. The data contain around 45,000 clones, roughly 80% of them singletons. The starting material was peripheral blood mononuclear cells, obtained before stem cell transplant. These receptors all come from a man between 60 and 70 years old with myelodysplastic syndrome. Some clones in this sample may be carry-over from other donors' samples. The CDR3 runs from the conserved cysteine through the conserved F or W. The D gene is left open where the match is weak. Size tells how often a clone was seen (once, few, many) or the class of an expanded clone, and some rows leave it out.

D gene	clone size	J gene	CDR3 length	V gene	CDR3 DNA	CDR3 protein
TRBD1	NA	TRBJ1-1	16	TRBV11-3	TGTGCCAGCACCATAGGAAGTACACAGGGGAGTACTGAAGCTTTCTTT	CASTIGSTQGSTEAFF
NA	NA	TRBJ1-4	16	TRBV2	TGTGCCAGCAGTGAGGGGGGATTCGTGACTAATGAAAAACTGTTTTTT	CASSEGGFVTNEKLFF
NA	NA	TRBJ2-3	16	TRBV5-6	TGTGCCAGCAGCTTGGGCCCCCCCGGGGGGCGGGATACGCAGTATTTT	CASSLGPPGGRDTQYF
NA	NA	TRBJ1-6	17	TRBV27	TGTGCCAGCAGTTTATCCGGTATTGAGCGGCGGGCATCACCCCTCCACTTT	CASSLSGIERRASPLHF
NA	NA	TRBJ2-3	13	TRBV4-3	TGCGCCAGCAGCCAAGGACACAGGAATACGCAGTATTTT	CASSQGHRNTQYF
NA	NA	TRBJ2-7	15	TRBV5-4	TGTGCCAGCAGCTGGGGAGACAGGAGCTCCTACGAGCAGTACTTC	CASSWGDRSSYEQYF
TRBD1	NA	TRBJ2-7	16	TRBV27	TGTGCCAGCAGACTAGTAGGGACAGGGGGCTTGAGTGAGCAGTACTTC	CASRLVGTGGLSEQYF
TRBD2	NA	TRBJ2-7	15	TRBV4-3	TGCGCCAGCAGCCACCCCCTGACTAGCGTCTACGAGCAGTACTTC	CASSHPLTSVYEQYF
NA	few	TRBJ1-4	16	TRBV30	TGTGCCTGGAGTTCACGGGACGCCGCAACTAATGAAAAACTGTTTTTT	CAWSSRDAATNEKLFF
NA	NA	TRBJ1-5	15	TRBV28	TGTGCCAGCAGCCCCGCAGGGGTCAAGAATCAGCCCCAGCATTTT	CASSPAGVKNQPQHF
NA	NA	TRBJ2-7	15	TRBV11-1	TGTGCCAGCAGCTACCGGGCGGGGCTAGTCTACGAGCAGTACTTC	CASSYRAGLVYEQYF
NA	once	TRBJ2-3	14	TRBV28	TGTGCCAGCAGTTCAAGGACTCCTACAGATACGCAGTATTTT	CASSSRTPTDTQYF
TRBD2	few	TRBJ2-3	15	TRBV19	TGTGCCAGTAGTGAATCGCGGCTAGCGGGGACGGCGCAGTATTTT	CASSESRLAGTAQYF
TRBD1	NA	TRBJ1-2	18	TRBV4-3	TGCGCCAGCAGCCAAGATTATGCAGGGGGCAGAGTAAGCTATGGCTACACCTTC	CASSQDYAGGRVSYGYTF
TRBD2	NA	TRBJ2-5	17	TRBV7-2	TGTGCCAGCAGCTTAAAGACTAGCGGGTCCCCGGGGGAGACCCAGTACTTC	CASSLKTSGSPGETQYF
TRBD1	NA	TRBJ1-5	13	TRBV29-1	TGCAGCGTTGTAGAGGGACAGCGGCAGCCCCAGCATTTT	CSVVEGQRQPQHF
NA	NA	TRBJ2-7	15	TRBV5-1	TGCGCCAGCTCCCTCACAGGGAAGACTACGTGGGAGCAGTACTTC	CASSLTGKTTWEQYF
NA	NA	TRBJ1-2	13	TRBV19	TGTGCCAGTAGCACAACAGGGAGCTATGGCTACACCTTC	CASSTTGSYGYTF
TRBD1	once	TRBJ1-4	18	TRBV4-1	TGCGCCAGCAGCCAAGGGCGGACAGGGGGCTTCGGAGATGAAAAACTGTTTTTT	CASSQGRTGGFGDEKLFF
TRBD1	NA	TRBJ1-2	16	TRBV5-1	TGCGCCAGCAGACCGACAGGGGGCGGAACTAACTATGGCTACACCTTC	CASRPTGGGTNYGYTF
NA	few	TRBJ1-3	16	TRBV7-6	TGTGCCAGCAGCTTAGTTCCGGGGCACTCTGGAAACACCATATATTTT	CASSLVPGHSGNTIYF
NA	NA	TRBJ2-2	15	TRBV4-1	TGCGCCAGCAGCCTACAAGATTTGAACACCGGGGAGCTGTTTTTT	CASSLQDLNTGELFF
NA	NA	TRBJ2-7	13	TRBV7-9	TGTGCCAGCAGCTTAGCAGGTGGGGGCGAGCAGTACTTC	CASSLAGGGEQYF
TRBD1	NA	TRBJ1-4	15	TRBV30	TGTGCCTGGAGTACCTCGGACAGGGGCACTGAAAAACTGTTTTTT	CAWSTSDRGTEKLFF
NA	NA	TRBJ1-6	13	TRBV18	TGTGCCAGCTCACCAGAGAACTCTTCACCCCTCCACTTT	CASSPENSSPLHF
NA	NA	TRBJ1-3	14	TRBV30	TGTGCCTGGTCCAAGGGGGGGTCTGGAAACACCATATATTTT	CAWSKGGSGNTIYF
TRBD1	NA	TRBJ2-7	17	TRBV5-1	TGCGCCAGCAGCTTGGCCCTAACAGGGGCCTCCTCCTACGAGCAGTACTTC	CASSLALTGASSYEQYF
TRBD1	NA	TRBJ1-5	17	TRBV5-6	TGTGCCAGCAGCATAACTTTTGGGGGACAGCGGGGGCAGCCCCAGCATTTT	CASSITFGGQRGQPQHF
TRBD1	few	TRBJ2-2	16	TRBV2	TGTGCCAGCAGTCGCGGGACAGGGACGAACACCGGGGAGCTGTTTTTT	CASSRGTGTNTGELFF
TRBD1	NA	TRBJ1-1	13	TRBV2	TGTGCCAGCAAGGGGACAGGGGGCTCCCCGGGAGGGTTT	CASKGTGGSPGGF
NA	few	TRBJ2-7	15	TRBV5-5	TGTGCCAGCAGCATACTTGATGGGGGTAGCTACGAGCAGTACTTC	CASSILDGGSYEQYF
TRBD1	NA	TRBJ2-7	15	TRBV5-5	TGTGCCAGCAGCCCCGTACAGGGGAGCTCCTACGAGCAGTACTTC	CASSPVQGSSYEQYF
NA	NA	TRBJ2-2	16	TRBV7-2	TGTGCCAGCAGCTTAGTTTATACAGGGAACACCGGGGAGCTGTTTTTT	CASSLVYTGNTGELFF
NA	NA	TRBJ1-2	13	TRBV29-1	TGCAGCGTTGACCCGGGGCTTGTCTATGGCTACACCTTC	CSVDPGLVYGYTF
NA	NA	TRBJ2-3	13	TRBV7-9	TGTGCCAGCAGCCCGACTAGCACAGATACGCAGTATTTT	CASSPTSTDTQYF
NA	NA	TRBJ1-6	15	TRBV7-2	TGTGCCAGCAGCCTAAGAGGGGTAAGGAATTCACCCCTCCACTTT	CASSLRGVRNSPLHF
NA	few	TRBJ2-2	16	TRBV28	TGTGCCAGCAGTAAACCAGGGTTCTCGAGGACCGGGGAGCTGTTTTTT	CASSKPGFSRTGELFF
NA	NA	TRBJ2-2	15	TRBV4-3	TGCGCCAGCAGCCAAGGAAACGCCAACACCGGGGAGCTGTTTTTT	CASSQGNANTGELFF
NA	NA	TRBJ2-7	13	TRBV5-1	TGCGCCAGCTCCTCAGGGTTCTCCTACGAGCAGTACTTC	CASSSGFSYEQYF
NA	NA	TRBJ1-1	14	TRBV28	TGTGCCAGCAGAACCGGCGGGGGGGGCACTGAAGCTTTCTTT	CASRTGGGGTEAFF
NA	NA	TRBJ2-5	15	TRBV7-2	TGTGCCAGCAGCTTAAGCTCGGACTATTGGGAGACCCAGTACTTC	CASSLSSDYWETQYF
NA	NA	TRBJ2-3	16	TRBV11-2	TGTGCCAGCAGCTTAGCCCCAGGTGCTAGCACAGATACGCAGTATTTT	CASSLAPGASTDTQYF
NA	NA	TRBJ2-1	16	TRBV9	TGTGCCAGCAGCGGAGGAGGAGGGGACTCCATCAATGAGCAGTTCTTC	CASSGGGGDSINEQFF
NA	NA	TRBJ1-1	13	TRBV11-2	TGTGCCAGCAGCTTAGTGAGTCAGCCTGAAGCTTTCTTT	CASSLVSQPEAFF
TRBD2	NA	TRBJ2-3	18	TRBV7-2	TGTGCCAGCAGCTTAGTGGTCCAGCGGGGGCTACACACAGATACGCAGTATTTT	CASSLVVQRGLHTDTQYF
NA	NA	TRBJ1-5	13	TRBV19	TGTGCCAGTAGTACCAGTCTTGGTCAGCCCCAGCATTTT	CASSTSLGQPQHF
TRBD1	NA	TRBJ2-5	15	TRBV7-2	TGTGCCAGCAGCCTTACAGGGGATTGGCGAGAGACCCAGTACTTC	CASSLTGDWRETQYF
TRBD1	once	TRBJ1-6	16	TRBV7-8	TGTGCCAGCAGCCAATTACCCCCAGGGGGCAATTCACCCCTCCACTTT	CASSQLPPGGNSPLHF
NA	NA	TRBJ2-5	15	TRBV28	TGTGCCAGCAGTCCCCGGCTTGTCCGTACGGAGACCCAGTACTTC	CASSPRLVRTETQYF
NA	NA	TRBJ2-2	17	TRBV4-3	TGCGCCAGCAGCCAAGATTGGGGTCAGGGAGGCACCGGGGAGCTGTTTTTT	CASSQDWGQGGTGELFF
NA	NA	TRBJ1-2	14	TRBV30	TGTGCCGGAGGGCCGGGACACCCTAACTATGGCTACACCTTC	CAGGPGHPNYGYTF
TRBD1	NA	TRBJ1-2	14	TRBV6-6	TGTGCCAGCAGCAGGACAGGGGTCTCCAAGGGCTACACCTTC	CASSRTGVSKGYTF
NA	few	TRBJ2-3	11	TRBV6-1	TGTGCCAGCAGTTATGCCGATACGCAGTATTTT	CASSYADTQYF
NA	NA	TRBJ2-2	13	TRBV11-2	TGTGCCAGCAGCCCTTGGTCCTTCGGGGAGCTGTTTTTT	CASSPWSFGELFF
TRBD1	NA	TRBJ2-7	15	TRBV7-2	TGTGCCAGCAGCCTCGACAGGGGGCGCGCCTACGAGCAGTACTTC	CASSLDRGRAYEQYF